Shown below are 8 T cell receptor beta chains from a single sample sequenced in a study of CD8 T cells in ankylosing spondylitis. In TCRdb, the 5' RACE reads were re-called with MiXCR into one record per CDR3 protein. The sample yields hundreds of thousands of distinct CDR3 sequences, less than 25% seen once. The specimen sequenced was blood, either unsorted or a sorted T cell fraction (not recorded which). Every receptor here comes from a female donor with ankylosing spondylitis or in good health (not recorded which).

The table lists this clonotype with a count of one. The genes are TRBV29-1 and TRBJ1-1; a weak D match, TRBD1 (6 bases). The CDR3 has 12 amino acids. Germline V lookup: CDR1 SQVTM, CDR2 ANQGSEA. Trimming removed 6 bases from V and 4 bases from J, with 12 bases in between. In DNA, the CDR3 is TGCAGCGTGAACAGGGTGGGCACTGAAGCTTTCTTT. Translation: CSVNRVGTEAFF.

This clonotype has more than one count but fewer than ten. The chain joins TRBV4-1 to TRBJ2-5; D is uncertain. Per the germline V gene, CDR1 is MGHRA and CDR2 is YSYEKL. V was trimmed by 0 bases and J by 2 bases, leaving 13 bases between them. The CDR3 contains 16 residues. For the CDR3, the DNA is TGCGCCAGCAGCCAAGATGGTTTCAGCACACAAGAGACCCAGTACTTC. Its protein product is CASSQDGFSTQETQYF.

This clonotype was detected a few times. The rearrangement joins TRBV27 to TRBJ2-1; maybe TRBD1 (5 bases). CDR1 is MNHEY and CDR2 is SMNVEV in the germline V gene (reference sequence). The V and J ends lost 2 bases and 6 bases respectively, with 14 bases between them. This CDR3 spans 15 amino acids. The CDR3 protein is CASSLRPGFGNEQFF. The DNA of the CDR3 is TGTGCCAGCAGTTTAAGGCCAGGGTTCGGCAATGAGCAGTTCTTC.

In its sample, this clonotype was seen many times. In DNA form, the CDR3 reads TGCAGCGTTGCCGAAGCTAATGAAAAACTGTTTTTT. Its protein is CSVAEANEKLFF. The chain employs TRBV29-1 and TRBJ1-4; D gene uncertain. The CDR3 length is 12 residues. The germline gives CDR1 SQVTM, CDR2 ANQGSEA. V lost 4 bases and J 3 bases, leaving 6 bases between the germline ends. The full variable domain, completed using reference TRBV29-1 and TRBJ1-4, is SAVISQKPSRDICQRGTSLTIQCQVDSQVTMMFWYRQQPGQSLTLIATANQGSEATYESGFVIDKFPISRPNLTFSTLTVSNMSPEDSSIYLCSVAEANEKLFFGSGTQLSVL.

This chain uses TRBV6-2 or TRBV6-3 with TRBJ2-2; either TRBD1 or TRBD2 may fit D (5 bases each). The CDR3 consists of 15 residues. V dropped 4 bases and J dropped 3 bases, with 12 bases sitting between them. CDR1 and CDR2 from the germline V gene are MNHEY and SVGEGT. The CDR3 here is CASSFTGRDTGELFF. CDR3 bases: TGTGCCAGCAGTTTTACGGGACGGGACACCGGGGAGCTGTTTTTT.

This clonotype was counted ten times or more. The rearrangement uses TRBV27 and TRBJ1-4; 7 bases are a match to TRBD1. The V and J ends lost 7 bases and 4 bases, in that order; junction bases with no gene match: 9. This CDR3 region has 15 residues. Germline CDR1 and CDR2: MNHEY and SMNVEV (reference sequence). In DNA form, the CDR3 reads TGTGCCAGCACGTCTCGGGGACAGCTTAATGAAAAACTGTTTTTT. Its translation: CASTSRGQLNEKLFF. The full variable domain, rest sourced from reference TRBV27 and TRBJ1-4, is EAQVTQNPRYLITVTGKKLTVTCSQNMNHEYMSWYRQDPGLGLRQIYYSMNVEVTDKGDVPEGYKVSRKEKRNFPLILESPSPNQTSLYFCASTSRGQLNEKLFFGSGTQLSVL.

The sample holds a few counts of this clonotype. The chain uses TRBV10-3 and TRBJ1-1; 7 positions match TRBD1. This CDR3 has 13 residues. CDR1 is ENHRY, CDR2 SYGVKD, per germline. J was trimmed by 1 base and V by 8 bases; bases with no gene match: 4. CDR3 nucleotides: TGTGCCATCGCCGGACAGGAGAACACTGAAGCTTTCTTT. Encoded protein: CAIAGQENTEAFF.

This clonotype was seen a few times. The genes are TRBV12-3 or TRBV12-4 and TRBJ1-5; TRBD1 might be the D (6 bases). This CDR3 is 15 amino acids long. V was cut by 3 bases and J by 7 bases, with 16 bases left in between. The CDR3 DNA follows: TGTGCCAGCAGTTTCTCTACAGGGACGGGACAGCCCCAGCATTTT. It specifies CASSFSTGTGQPQHF.